This T cell receptor (beta chain) stems from a study of cytomegalovirus exposure and HLA in healthy donors. Overall study results and limits: Later analysis identified several of the most significant clusters that appeared linked to common viral pathogens.

The study ran its PCR with 60 Vbeta and 13 Jbeta primers. The method was immunoSEQ multiplex PCR; TCRdb's version includes in-frame clones alone and lacks a portion of them. This table lists under 95,000 clones. The CDR3 runs to 14 residues. Germline trimming cut 7 bases from V and 7 bases from J; bases unmatched to any gene: 11. Germline V CDR1 and CDR2: WNHNN, SYGVQD (reference sequence). As regards this clone: Its specificity is not known.

Donors consisted of healthy bone marrow donors. The specimen sequenced was PBMCs. The source of this sequence is a female donor in good health and CMV-seropositive. The chain carries TRBV10-1 and TRBJ2-7; 9 positions match TRBD1. CDR3 nucleotide sequence: TGCGCCAGCACCTCCGGACAGGGGTTGGGTGAGCAGTACTTC. It translates to CASTSGQGLGEQYF.